Here is one TCR beta chain with its context. Its antigen is unidentified. This sample is drawn from a study of T cell repertoires in ileal Crohn's disease. Study in general: Patients had a median approximately 7.2-year disease duration, and about 40% were active smokers. All patients had surgery for stricturing (about 60%) or penetrating (about 40%) disease. TCRB immunosequencing input was roughly 500 nanograms of biopsy DNA per sample. Regarding the study as a whole: Mucosal expansions were suggested to be mainly CD8 T cells.

This CDR3 region has 18 residues. Trimming stripped 4 bases from V and 0 bases from J, with 16 bases between. The sample's time point: proximal margin of the surgical specimen (macroscopically non-inflamed). The data were produced by immunoSEQ multiplex PCR, yet TCRdb's version contains in-frame clones alone and is incomplete. Here the sample spans 4,000 to 5,000 clones, roughly two thirds being singletons. The receptor was isolated from an adult with Crohn's disease. The source material was ileal tissue. The chain uses TRBV23-1 and TRBJ2-6; no clear D gene. TRBV23-1 has ORF status, its function being uncertain. The CDR3 region has the DNA TGCGCCAGCAGTCGACCCCGTCAAACGGTCTCTGGGGCCAACGTCCTGACTTTC. Encoded protein: CASSRPRQTVSGANVLTF.